A selection of T cell receptor beta chains follows, all from one sample in a study of blood T cell repertoires in COVID-19. The table came from immunoSEQ multiplex PCR; TCRdb's copy has only in-frame clones and leaves some out. The table includes more than 300,000 clones, more than 75% detected once. The material sequenced was PBMCs or T cells enriched from blood (not recorded which). These receptors came from a woman in her late teens or twenties who had recovered from COVID-19. The CDR3 runs from the conserved cysteine through the conserved F or W. The order of the fields is D gene, clone size, V gene, J gene, CDR3 protein, CDR3 DNA. A D gene is named only where the DNA matches it firmly. Not all rows give a size; the values are once, few, many and, for expanded clones, a class.

>TRBD2|.|TRBV10-3|TRBJ2-3
CAISEEIAGGLTDTQYF
TGTGCCATCAGTGAGGAGATAGCGGGGGGCCTCACAGATACGCAGTATTTT
>.|.|TRBV28|TRBJ1-2
CASNRNYGYTF
TGTGCCAGCAACAGAAACTATGGCTACACCTTC
>.|.|TRBV24-1|TRBJ2-5
CATSRGGQETQYF
TGTGCCACCAGTAGAGGCGGCCAAGAGACCCAGTACTTC
>TRBD2|.|TRBV9|TRBJ2-1
CASSVGLLAGGGYNEQFF
TGTGCCAGCAGCGTAGGGTTATTAGCGGGAGGCGGTTACAATGAGCAGTTCTTC
>.|.|TRBV6-5|TRBJ2-6
CAAGPRGGANVLTF
TGTGCCGCGGGGCCACGAGGTGGGGCCAACGTCCTGACTTTC
>.|.|TRBV5-4|TRBJ1-1
CASSTDVIRVHGTEAFF
TGTGCCAGCAGCACCGACGTAATCCGGGTACATGGCACTGAAGCTTTCTTT
>.|.|TRBV6-1|TRBJ2-5
CASSEGTLTGTQYF
TGTGCCAGCAGTGAAGGCACTTTGACGGGGACCCAGTACTTC
>TRBD1|once|TRBV5-1|TRBJ2-2
CASSPRLGQGNTGELFF
TGCGCCAGCAGCCCCCGATTGGGACAGGGAAACACCGGGGAGCTGTTTTTT
>TRBD2|few|TRBV27|TRBJ2-2
CASSFGGSYTGELFF
TGTGCCAGCAGTTTCGGCGGGAGTTACACCGGGGAGCTGTTTTTT
>TRBD1|few|TRBV5-1|TRBJ1-2
CASSTGQGYYGYTF
TGCGCCAGCAGCACCGGACAGGGGTACTATGGCTACACCTTC
>.|.|TRBV3-1/TRBV3-2|TRBJ1-2
CASSQAGAGYTF
TGTGCCAGCAGCCAAGCTGGGGCCGGCTACACCTTC
>TRBD1|.|TRBV15|TRBJ2-7
CATSRADRGESYEQYF
TGTGCCACCAGCAGAGCTGACAGGGGGGAATCCTACGAGCAGTACTTC
>.|.|TRBV19|TRBJ1-5
CASSTLRRGSNQPQHF
TGTGCCAGTAGTACCCTCCGGAGGGGAAGCAATCAGCCCCAGCATTTT
>.|.|TRBV10-1|TRBJ1-2
CASRLAAQGKRGYTF
TGCGCCAGCAGACTCGCCGCGCAGGGTAAGAGAGGCTACACCTTC
>TRBD2|few|TRBV11-3|TRBJ2-1
CASSLGGGGNEQFF
TGTGCCAGCAGCTTAGGTGGCGGGGGCAATGAGCAGTTCTTC
>.|few|TRBV12-3/TRBV12-4|TRBJ1-1
CASIETTGTEAFF
TGTGCCAGCATCGAGACAACGGGAACTGAAGCTTTCTTT
>.|.|TRBV28|TRBJ1-1
CASSFRGTLNTEAFF
TGTGCCAGCAGTTTCCGCGGGACGCTGAACACTGAAGCTTTCTTT
>.|.|TRBV7-3|TRBJ1-6
CASSPGQSVSPLHF
TGTGCCAGCAGCCCCGGACAATCCGTTTCACCCCTCCACTTT
>TRBD1|.|TRBV11-2|TRBJ1-2
CASSFDSGTVSNYGYTF
TGTGCCAGCAGCTTTGACTCCGGGACAGTTTCTAACTATGGCTACACCTTC
>TRBD2|.|TRBV29-1|TRBJ2-1
CSGTSGSRYNEQFF
TGCAGCGGAACTAGCGGGAGTAGGTACAATGAGCAGTTCTTC
>TRBD1|.|TRBV2|TRBJ2-1
CASSGGQGEFF
TGTGCCAGCAGTGGGGGACAGGGGGAGTTCTTC
>TRBD2|.|TRBV10-2|TRBJ2-2
CASSGGAGENTGELFF
TGCGCCAGCAGTGGAGGGGCGGGGGAGAACACCGGGGAGCTGTTTTTT
>.|.|TRBV5-6|TRBJ1-6
CASSFRALNSPLHF
TGTGCCAGCTCCTTTCGAGCCCTAAATTCACCCCTCCACTTT
>.|.|TRBV12-3/TRBV12-4|TRBJ1-2
CASCPSGSYGYTF
TGTGCCAGCTGTCCCAGCGGTAGCTATGGCTACACCTTC
>.|.|TRBV9|TRBJ2-7
CASSFGGRNNYEQYF
TGTGCCAGCAGCTTTGGGGGCAGGAACAACTACGAGCAGTACTTC